This TCR beta chain was captured in a study of blood T cell repertoires in COVID-19. Study-wide context: Acute and convalescent COVID-19 samples came from the United States, Italy and Spain. T cells, B-cell-depleted T cells, or PBMCs supplied cDNA or gDNA.

The CDR3 consists of 13 residues. From germline, CDR1 is MNHEY and CDR2 SVGEGT. The V and J ends lost 5 bases and 3 bases, in that order; junction bases with no gene match: 2. Study processing details: Reference gene primers were amplified, and this amplification served to estimate nucleated cell counts. TCRdb keeps only in-frame clones here, not all; method: immunoSEQ multiplex PCR. V and J calls and clone size are as listed in that table; D and trimming were resolved from the DNA. The sample has over 100,000 clones, around nine tenths seen once. This clone appeared once. Other DNA sequences in this specimen translate into the identical CDR3.

The rearrangement joins TRBV6-2 or TRBV6-3 to TRBJ1-2; 8 nucleotides agree with TRBD1. This clonotype was obtained from a human donor in a cohort sampled during active COVID-19. The sample taken for sequencing was peripheral blood. CDR3 region: CASSPTGDYGYTF. The CDR3 DNA is TGTGCCAGCAGTCCGACAGGGGACTATGGCTACACCTTC.